A selection of T cell receptor beta chains follows, all from one sample in a study of blood T cells in healthy people across ages. Each CDR3 protein is one row after TCRdb ran MiXCR on the 5' RACE reads. Altogether 1,800,000 or so distinct CDR3 sequences are present, around 40% being singletons, with the ten largest covering about 21%. The sequenced sample consisted of blood. The receptors were sampled from a human donor in good health. CDR3s leave out the opening cysteine and the closing phenylalanine or tryptophan. D genes are given only for firm matches. Clone sizes are given selectively: once, few, many, or a class where the clone is expanded.

clone size	D gene	V gene	CDR3 protein
-	-	TRBV19	ASNYRFRENTDTQY
-	-	TRBV5-5	ASSLRTDLKETQY
-	-	TRBV7-2	ASSLRRRVWGETQY
-	-	TRBV29-1	SVDAFYGYT
few	-	TRBV6-1	ASSTGTPGNEQY
many	-	TRBV29-1	SVEEGQIYGYT
few	TRBD2	TRBV2	ASSETSGGRGEQF
few	-	TRBV20-1	SARRDGGTEAF
few	-	TRBV25-1	ASSEYFQTGKPMGETQY
many	-	TRBV29-1	SAMDRNEQF
-	TRBD2	TRBV5-7	ASSLAGPGASGGSEQF
-	-	TRBV12-3/TRBV12-4	ASSLGRERAEAF
-	-	TRBV28	ASSPLGPEAF
few	-	TRBV4-3	ASSQLTGPYNEQF
few	-	TRBV5-1	ASSFPGIETQY
once	-	TRBV3-1	ASSPKIRGEYSNQPQH
-	TRBD1	TRBV6-2/TRBV6-3	ASSYHTGDTEAF
-	TRBD1	TRBV7-2	ASSPRDRGHEGGYEQY
-	TRBD2	TRBV2	ASSQTSLGETQY
-	TRBD2	TRBV29-1	SVLNGTSGGAAYGANVLT
few	-	TRBV6-2/TRBV6-3	ASSTPGTNTEAF
-	-	TRBV20-1	SARDRVSSYNEQF
-	-	TRBV11-2	ASSFGGNLCEQY
few	TRBD2	TRBV6-2/TRBV6-3	ASSTRTSGGIQETQY
few	-	TRBV10-3	AISESAGGAGYT
-	-	TRBV20-1	SAHSGLDTNEQF
few	TRBD1	TRBV11-2	ASSAYRGEGETQY
-	-	TRBV6-5	ANSYVGDKGSNYGYT
few	-	TRBV6-2/TRBV6-3	ASSYSTADLNEKLF
many	TRBD2	TRBV7-8	ASSPSGGTPYEQY
few	TRBD2	TRBV5-1	ASSLTSGVLNEQF
-	-	TRBV7-2	ASSPDRVGSRF
-	-	TRBV11-3	ASSPRGRKGETQY
-	-	TRBV14	ASSHHNRETQY
-	-	TRBV30	AAELDNSPLH
-	-	TRBV18	ASQESSDNEQF
-	-	TRBV28	ASSFGTIDYEQY
few	-	TRBV7-2	ASSLSFAASYEQY
many	-	TRBV29-1	SVDRDGYT
few	-	TRBV5-1	ASRPSLTYNEQF
-	TRBD1	TRBV7-8	ASSLGTGGHSEQF
many	TRBD2	TRBV29-1	SAGGSYEQY
-	-	TRBV4-1	ASSQLAGPRNSPLH
few	TRBD2	TRBV4-3	ASSQLGLAGNTDTQY
-	-	TRBV10-3	AISEKDRRTIY
-	TRBD1	TRBV7-9	ASSQTGDRGPSYEQY
-	TRBD1	TRBV29-1	SVWTGEEGYT